This entry lists 25 T cell receptor beta chains sequenced from one sample in a study of blood T cell repertoires in COVID-19. Sequencing was performed with immunoSEQ multiplex PCR; in TCRdb, only in-frame clones are kept and a portion is missing. The sample records 150,000 to 200,000 clones, roughly 81% being singletons. Material for sequencing was peripheral blood. The receptors here all came from a woman over 75 with COVID-19, enrolled during active disease.

The V and J genes are TRBV3-1 (or the pseudogene TRBV3-2) and TRBJ1-2, with D perhaps matching TRBD1 (5 bases). Germline assignment: CDR1 LGHDT and CDR2 YNNKEL (reference sequence). The V and J ends lost 4 bases and 2 bases respectively, with 11 bases between them. The CDR3 has 14 amino acids. The CDR3 protein is CASSPGGANYGYTF. The CDR3 nucleotides read TGTGCCAGCAGCCCCGGAGGGGCCAACTATGGCTACACCTTC.

The chain links TRBV18 to TRBJ1-3; possible D gene TRBD1, 5 bases. The CDR3 has 15 residues. Trimming removed 6 bases at V and 0 bases at J, with 12 bases between. Germline loops: CDR1 KGHSH, CDR2 LQKENI. As DNA, the CDR3 is TGTGCCAGCTCGCCGACAGCGCACTCTGGAAACACCATATATTTT. This codes for CASSPTAHSGNTIYF.

The J gene is TRBJ2-1, the V gene TRBV3-1 (or the pseudogene TRBV3-2); TRBD2 matches at 9 bases. The V gene's germline CDR1 is LGHDT and CDR2 YNNKEL (reference sequence). J was trimmed by 7 bases and V by 3 bases; bases with no gene match: 7. This CDR3 is 15 amino acids long. The CDR3 DNA follows: TGTGCCAGCAGCCATCCGCCTAGCGGGAAGAATGAGCAGTTCTTC. Encoded protein: CASSHPPSGKNEQFF.

CDR3 loop: CASSPAGFSYEQYF. CDR3 in DNA: TGTGCCAGCAGCCCCGCGGGGTTTTCCTACGAGCAGTACTTC. This sequence joins TRBV11-1 and TRBJ2-7; possible D gene TRBD2, 6 bases. Germline CDR1 SGHAT, CDR2 FQDESV (reference sequence). This CDR3 spans 14 amino acids. V lost 5 bases, J lost 1 base, and 12 bases lay in between. Complete variable domain (other parts from reference TRBV11-1 and TRBJ2-7): EAEVAQSPRYKITEKSQAVAFWCDPISGHATLYWYRQILGQGPELLVQFQDESVVDDSQLPKDRFSAERLKGVDSTLKIQPAELGDSAMYLCASSPAGFSYEQYFGPGTRLTVT.

The chain has TRBV15 and TRBJ2-1, with D maybe TRBD1 (6 bases). The germline gives CDR1 LNHNV, CDR2 YYDKDF (reference sequence). This CDR3 has 15 residues. V lost 5 bases and J 7 bases, leaving 18 bases between the germline ends. CDR3 nucleotide sequence: TGTGCCACCAGCGCCCCCCCGCAGGGGCGTAATGAGCAGTTCTTC. Translated: CATSAPPQGRNEQFF.

The gene calls are TRBV28 and TRBJ2-7, with TRBD1 as a possible D gene (6 bases). Germline V gene data show CDR1 as MDHEN and CDR2 as SYDVKM. The V end lost 7 bases, the J end lost 6 bases, and 16 bases lay between the germline ends. The CDR3 is 13 residues long. The CDR3 bases are TGTGCCAGCACCAAGGGGGTTTCGTTCGAGCAGTACTTC. Protein sequence: CASTKGVSFEQYF.

The CDR3: CASTSGRAYEQYF. The CDR3, as DNA: TGTGCCAGCACGAGCGGGAGGGCCTACGAGCAGTACTTC. The chain employs TRBV2 and TRBJ2-7; 10 bases are a match to TRBD2. Germline values: CDR1 SNHLY, CDR2 FYNNEI. Losses at the gene ends were 7 bases for V and 2 bases for J; bases not matched to a gene: 2. The CDR3 runs to 13 residues.

The chain uses TRBV6-1 and TRBJ2-7; 7 bases line up with TRBD2. The CDR3 totals 14 residues. With 5 bases clipped from V and 2 bases from J, the junction kept 6 bases outside the gene matches. Germline CDR1 reads MNHNS; CDR2 reads SASEGT. The chain's CDR3 is CASSPTSVTYEQYF. As DNA, the CDR3 is TGTGCCAGCAGTCCTACTAGCGTCACCTACGAGCAGTACTTC.

This chain joins TRBV11-2 and TRBJ2-7, with 8 positions matching TRBD1. Losses at the gene ends were 5 bases for V and 2 bases for J; bases not matched to a gene: 8. The CDR3 extends over 15 amino acids. Germline V lookup: CDR1 SGHAT, CDR2 FQNNGV. CDR3 region: CASSPGQAFPYEQYF. The CDR3 DNA reads TGTGCCAGCAGCCCGGGACAGGCCTTCCCCTACGAGCAGTACTTC.

The chain carries TRBV24-1 and TRBJ2-1; 8 bases align to TRBD1. CDR3 length: 16 amino acids. Losses at the gene ends were 1 base for V and 1 base for J; bases not matched to a gene: 2. Germline CDR1 is KGHDR and CDR2 is SFDVKD. CDR3 bases: TGTGCCACCAGTGATTTAGACAGGGGTTCCTACAATGAGCAGTTCTTC. Translation gives CATSDLDRGSYNEQFF.

The V gene is TRBV5-4, the J gene TRBJ2-5, with 11 bases identical to TRBD2. CDR1 and CDR2 from the germline V gene are SGHNT and YYREEE (reference sequence). The CDR3 totals 16 residues. With 3 bases clipped from V and 5 bases from J, the junction kept 9 bases outside the gene matches. The CDR3 nucleotides read TGTGCCAGCAGCTATGGGGACCTAGCGGGAGGTGAGACCCAGTACTTC. It specifies CASSYGDLAGGETQYF.

The chain employs TRBV12-3 or TRBV12-4 and TRBJ2-7; 7 bases align to TRBD1. V lost 1 base to trimming and J lost 6 bases; unmatched junction nucleotides: 3. The CDR3 runs 13 residues. The CDR3 reads CASSLVRTGEQYF. The CDR3 bases are TGTGCCAGCAGTTTAGTAAGGACAGGCGAGCAGTACTTC.

V usage is TRBV6-4 and J usage is TRBJ2-3; 9 nucleotides match TRBD2. The CDR3 sequence is 16 residues long. V gave up 3 bases and J gave up 4 bases; unmatched junction bases: 8. Germline V gene sequence: CDR1 MRHNA, CDR2 SNTAGT. The CDR3 DNA sequence: TGTGCCAGCAGTGAGCTAGCGGGAACAATCCCAGATACGCAGTATTTT. This gives the protein CASSELAGTIPDTQYF.

The chain employs TRBV28 and TRBJ2-3; 8 bases align to TRBD2. This CDR3 has 14 residues. J was trimmed by 3 bases and V by 7 bases; bases with no gene match: 6. Germline CDR1 MDHEN, CDR2 SYDVKM. The CDR3 DNA is TGTGCCAGCAAAACGGGAGGGCCAACAGATACGCAGTATTTT. It translates to CASKTGGPTDTQYF.

The V and J genes are TRBV6-5 and TRBJ2-7; TRBD1 is a possible D gene (5 bases). The V end was cut by 7 bases, the J end by 2 bases, with 9 bases between. This CDR3 comprises 12 residues. In germline, CDR1 is MNHEY, CDR2 SVGAGI. The CDR3 loop reads CASKQGTYEQYF. CDR3 nucleotide sequence: TGTGCCAGCAAGCAGGGAACCTACGAGCAGTACTTC.

The chain employs TRBV3-1 (or the pseudogene TRBV3-2) and TRBJ2-1, with 8 bases aligning to TRBD2. There are 15 residues in the CDR3. CDR1 and CDR2 from the germline V gene are LGHDT and YNNKEL (reference sequence). The ends lost 0 bases at V and 4 bases at J; junction bases unmatched: 2. CDR3 sequence (DNA): TGTGCCAGCAGCCAAGATCCTAGCGGGTACAATGAGCAGTTCTTC. Protein product: CASSQDPSGYNEQFF.

The rearrangement joins TRBV5-6 to TRBJ2-1; D is perhaps TRBD2 (5 bases). Germline CDR1 and CDR2: SGHDT and YYEEEE. There are 17 residues in the CDR3. The V gene lost 5 bases and the J gene lost 7 bases, with 25 bases spanning the gap. CDR3 DNA: TGTGCCAGCAGTCATTGGGTTAGCGACACTTGGGCTAATGAGCAGTTCTTC. This encodes CASSHWVSDTWANEQFF.

The chain links TRBV6-2 or TRBV6-3 to TRBJ1-2, with 9 bases fitting TRBD1. The CDR3 is 15 residues long. From germline, CDR1 is MNHEY and CDR2 SVGEGT. V gave up 5 bases and J gave up 2 bases; unmatched junction bases: 6. CDR3 bases: TGTGCCAGCAGTCATCCCGGGACAGGGAACTATGGCTACACCTTC. Translating it yields CASSHPGTGNYGYTF.

DNA for the CDR3: TGTGCCAGCAGCTTAGTGGGGACAGGGGGCTGGGCTGAAGCTTTCTTT. Protein: CASSLVGTGGWAEAFF. This chain joins TRBV7-8 and TRBJ1-1; 12 nucleotides match TRBD1. The J segment lost 6 bases and the V segment lost 1 base, leaving 6 bases of the junction unmatched. The CDR3 covers 16 residues. Germline V gives CDR1 SGHVS, CDR2 FQNEAQ. Drawing the rest from reference TRBV7-8 and TRBJ1-1, the complete variable domain is GAGVSQSPRYKVAKRGQDVALRCDPISGHVSLFWYQQALGQGPEFLTYFQNEAQLDKSGLPSDRFFAERPEGSVSTLKIQRTQQEDSAVYLCASSLVGTGGWAEAFFGQGTRLTVV.

J is TRBJ2-1 and V is TRBV4-2; no clear D gene. V lost 3 bases and J lost 3, with 6 bases in between. The CDR3 covers 13 residues. Germline V CDR1 and CDR2: LGHNA, YNFKEQ. CDR3 amino acids: CASSHPSYNEQFF. CDR3 DNA sequence: TGTGCCAGCAGCCATCCCAGCTACAATGAGCAGTTCTTC.

The chain employs TRBV27 and TRBJ1-1, with TRBD1 identical over 7 bases. The germline gives CDR1 MNHEY, CDR2 SMNVEV (reference sequence). V shed 5 bases, J shed 5 bases, and the junction held 5 bases outside the gene matches. The CDR3 consists of 13 residues. CDR3 in DNA: TGTGCCAGCAGTCACAGGGGAGAGACTGAAGCTTTCTTT. It codes for CASSHRGETEAFF.

The chain employs TRBV5-6 and TRBJ1-2, with 9 bases lining up with TRBD1. The junction had 2 bases not matched to a gene; V was cut back by 5 bases and J by 0 bases. The CDR3 sequence is 14 residues long. CDR1 is SGHDT and CDR2 is YYEEEE in the germline V gene. The CDR3 loop reads CASSRDRANYGYTF. In DNA, the CDR3 is TGTGCCAGCAGTCGGGACAGGGCTAACTATGGCTACACCTTC.

J is TRBJ2-7 and V is TRBV2; weak D call: TRBD1 (5 bases). Germline values: CDR1 SNHLY, CDR2 FYNNEI. Trimming removed 9 bases from V and 7 bases from J, with 10 bases in between. CDR3 length equals 10 residues. DNA for the CDR3: TGTGCCAGTCAGAGACAGGAGCAGTACTTC. Protein: CASQRQEQYF. Based on the CDR3 plus reference TRBV2 and TRBJ2-7, the full variable domain is EPEVTQTPSHQVTQMGQEVILRCVPISNHLYFYWYRQILGQKVEFLVSFYNNEISEKSEIFDDQFSVERPDGSNFTLKIRSTKLEDSAMYFCASQRQEQYFGPGTRLTVT.

This clone was found a few times. This rearrangement joins TRBV10-3 to TRBJ2-7; D gene uncertain. CDR1 is ENHRY and CDR2 is SYGVKD in the germline V gene. The CDR3 sequence is 12 residues long. With 2 bases removed from V and 4 bases from J, the gap between germline ends came to 6 bases. This CDR3 reads CAISEARYEQYF. CDR3 coding DNA: TGTGCCATCAGTGAGGCCCGGTACGAGCAGTACTTC.

The chain carries TRBV2 and TRBJ1-1, with D possibly being TRBD1 (6 bases). CDR3 length: 14 residues. Germline V gives CDR1 SNHLY, CDR2 FYNNEI. V was shortened by 4 bases and J by 4 bases, with 13 bases between the two germline ends. CDR3 residues: CASSARGGVTEAFF. The CDR3 DNA reads as TGTGCCAGCAGTGCCAGGGGAGGGGTCACTGAAGCTTTCTTT.